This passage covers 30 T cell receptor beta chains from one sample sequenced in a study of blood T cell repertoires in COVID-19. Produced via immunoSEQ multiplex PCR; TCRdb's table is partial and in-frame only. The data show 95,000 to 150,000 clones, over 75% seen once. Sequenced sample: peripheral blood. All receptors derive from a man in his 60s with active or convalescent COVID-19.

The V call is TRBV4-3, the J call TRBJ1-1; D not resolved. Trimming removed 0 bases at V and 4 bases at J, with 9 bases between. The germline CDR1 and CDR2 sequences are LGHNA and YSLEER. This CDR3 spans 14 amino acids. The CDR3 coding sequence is TGCGCCAGCAGCCAAGACAGGACTTTCACTGAAGCTTTCTTT. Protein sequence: CASSQDRTFTEAFF.

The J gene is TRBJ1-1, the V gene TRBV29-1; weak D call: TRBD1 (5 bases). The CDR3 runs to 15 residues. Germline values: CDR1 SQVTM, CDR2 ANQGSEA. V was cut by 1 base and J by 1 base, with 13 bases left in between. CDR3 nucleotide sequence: TGCAGCGTTGAAGTTGGCAGGGAATGGAACACTGAAGCTTTCTTT. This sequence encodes CSVEVGREWNTEAFF.

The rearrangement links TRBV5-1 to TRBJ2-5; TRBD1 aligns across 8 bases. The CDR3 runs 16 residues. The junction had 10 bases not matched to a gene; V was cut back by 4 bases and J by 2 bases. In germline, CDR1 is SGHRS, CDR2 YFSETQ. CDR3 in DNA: TGCGCCAGCAGCCCAATATCCGGACAGGGACAAGAGACCCAGTACTTC. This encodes CASSPISGQGQETQYF.

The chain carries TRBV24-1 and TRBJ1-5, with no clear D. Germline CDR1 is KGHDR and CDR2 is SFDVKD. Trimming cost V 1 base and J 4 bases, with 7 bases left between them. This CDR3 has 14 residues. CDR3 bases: TGTGCCACCAGTGATTTACCGGGAAATCAGCCCCAGCATTTT. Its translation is CATSDLPGNQPQHF.

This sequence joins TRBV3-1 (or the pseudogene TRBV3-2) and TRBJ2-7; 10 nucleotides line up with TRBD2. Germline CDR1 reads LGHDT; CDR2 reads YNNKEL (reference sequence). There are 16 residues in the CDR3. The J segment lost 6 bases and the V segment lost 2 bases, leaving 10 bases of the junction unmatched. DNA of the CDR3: TGTGCCAGCAGCCAACCAGCAGCGGGAGGGCCTTTCGAGCAGTACTTC. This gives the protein CASSQPAAGGPFEQYF.

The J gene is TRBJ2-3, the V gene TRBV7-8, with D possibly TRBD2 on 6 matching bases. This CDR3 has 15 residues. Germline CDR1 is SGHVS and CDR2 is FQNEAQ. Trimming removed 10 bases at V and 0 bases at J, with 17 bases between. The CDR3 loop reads CAISNSGISTDTQYF. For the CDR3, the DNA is TGTGCCATCTCCAATAGCGGAATTAGCACAGATACGCAGTATTTT.

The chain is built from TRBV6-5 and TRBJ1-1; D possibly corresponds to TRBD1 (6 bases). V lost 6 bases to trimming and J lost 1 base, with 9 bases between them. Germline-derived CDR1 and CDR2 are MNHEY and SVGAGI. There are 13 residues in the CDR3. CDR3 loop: CASRDSSNTEAFF. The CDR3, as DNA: TGTGCCAGCAGGGACAGCTCGAACACTGAAGCTTTCTTT.

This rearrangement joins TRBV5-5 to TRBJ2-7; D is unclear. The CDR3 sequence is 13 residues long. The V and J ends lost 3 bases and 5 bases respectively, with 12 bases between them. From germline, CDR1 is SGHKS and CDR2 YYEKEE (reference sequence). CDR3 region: CASSSRFSHEQYF. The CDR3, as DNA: TGTGCCAGCAGCTCTCGCTTTAGTCACGAGCAGTACTTC.

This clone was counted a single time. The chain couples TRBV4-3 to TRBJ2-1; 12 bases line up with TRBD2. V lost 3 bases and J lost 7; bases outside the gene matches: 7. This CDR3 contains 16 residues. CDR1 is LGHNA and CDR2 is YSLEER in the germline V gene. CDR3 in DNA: TGCGCCAGCAGCCAGGCTGGACTAGCGGGAAGAAATGAGCAGTTCTTC. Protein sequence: CASSQAGLAGRNEQFF.

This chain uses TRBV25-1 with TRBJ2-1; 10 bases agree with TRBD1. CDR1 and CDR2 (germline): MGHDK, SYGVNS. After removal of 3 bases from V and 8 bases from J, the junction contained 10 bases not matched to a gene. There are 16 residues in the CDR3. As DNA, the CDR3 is TGTGCCAGCAGTGATTCCGACAGGGGGCGTGCCTATGAGCAGTTCTTC. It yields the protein CASSDSDRGRAYEQFF. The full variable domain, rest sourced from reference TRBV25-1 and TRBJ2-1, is EADIYQTPRYLVIGTGKKITLECSQTMGHDKMYWYQQDPGMELHLIHYSYGVNSTEKGDLSSESTVSRIRTEHFPLTLESARPSHTSQYLCASSDSDRGRAYEQFFGPGTRLTVL.

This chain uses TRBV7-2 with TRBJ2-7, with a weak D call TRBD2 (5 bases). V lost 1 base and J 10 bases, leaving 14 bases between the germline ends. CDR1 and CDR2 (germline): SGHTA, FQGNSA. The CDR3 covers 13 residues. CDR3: CASSLERDYRQYF. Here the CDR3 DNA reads TGTGCCAGCAGCTTAGAACGAGACTACCGCCAGTACTTC. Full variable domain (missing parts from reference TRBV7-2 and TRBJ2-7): GAGVSQSPSNKVTEKGKDVELRCDPISGHTALYWYRQSLGQGLEFLIYFQGNSAPDKSGLPSDRFSAERTGGSVSTLTIQRTQQEDSAVYLCASSLERDYRQYFGPGTRLTVT.

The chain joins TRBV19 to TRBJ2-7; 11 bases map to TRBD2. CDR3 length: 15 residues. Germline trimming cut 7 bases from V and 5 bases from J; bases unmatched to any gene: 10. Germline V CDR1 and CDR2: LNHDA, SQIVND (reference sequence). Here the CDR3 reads CASTASGRWLDEQYF. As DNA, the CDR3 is TGTGCCAGTACGGCTAGCGGGAGGTGGTTGGACGAGCAGTACTTC.

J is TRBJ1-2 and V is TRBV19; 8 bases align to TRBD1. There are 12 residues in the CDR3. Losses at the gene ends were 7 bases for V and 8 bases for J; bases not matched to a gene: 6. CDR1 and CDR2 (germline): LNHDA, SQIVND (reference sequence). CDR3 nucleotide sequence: TGTGCCAGTACTCAGGGGGCGACGGGCTACACCTTC. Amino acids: CASTQGATGYTF.

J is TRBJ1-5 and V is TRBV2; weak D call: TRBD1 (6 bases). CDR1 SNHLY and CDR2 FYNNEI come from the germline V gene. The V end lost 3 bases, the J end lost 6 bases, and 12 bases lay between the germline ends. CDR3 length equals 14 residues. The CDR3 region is CASSDYREGQPQHF. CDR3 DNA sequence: TGTGCCAGCAGTGACTACAGGGAGGGTCAGCCCCAGCATTTT. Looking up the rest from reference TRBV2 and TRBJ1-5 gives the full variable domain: EPEVTQTPSHQVTQMGQEVILRCVPISNHLYFYWYRQILGQKVEFLVSFYNNEISEKSEIFDDQFSVERPDGSNFTLKIRSTKLEDSAMYFCASSDYREGQPQHFGDGTRLSIL.

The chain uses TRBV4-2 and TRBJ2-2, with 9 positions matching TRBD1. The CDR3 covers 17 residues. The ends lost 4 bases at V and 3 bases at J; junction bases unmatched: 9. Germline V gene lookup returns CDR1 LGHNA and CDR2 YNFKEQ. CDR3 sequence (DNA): TGTGCCAGCAGCCTGGACAGGGGTGTAAGTCACACCGGGGAGCTGTTTTTT. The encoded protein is CASSLDRGVSHTGELFF.

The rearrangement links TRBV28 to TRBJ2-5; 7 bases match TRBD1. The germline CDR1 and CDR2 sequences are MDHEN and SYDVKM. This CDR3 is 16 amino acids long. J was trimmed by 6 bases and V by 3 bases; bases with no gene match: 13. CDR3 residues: CASSLMTGTKGKTQYF. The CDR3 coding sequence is TGTGCCAGCAGTTTGATGACAGGGACAAAGGGAAAGACCCAGTACTTC.

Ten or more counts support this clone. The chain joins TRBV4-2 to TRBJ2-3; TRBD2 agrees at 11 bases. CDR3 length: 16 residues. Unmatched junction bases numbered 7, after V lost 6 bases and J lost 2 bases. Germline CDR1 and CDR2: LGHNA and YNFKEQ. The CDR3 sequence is CASRDLAGGLTDTQYF. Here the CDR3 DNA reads TGTGCCAGCAGGGACCTAGCGGGAGGCCTCACAGATACGCAGTATTTT.

The chain's CDR3 is CSASGDYGYTF. CDR3 bases: TGCAGTGCCTCGGGAGATTATGGCTACACCTTC. The V gene is TRBV20-1, the J gene TRBJ1-2; no reliable D call. V was clipped by 6 bases and J by 5 bases, with 10 bases between them. Germline lookup yields CDR1 DFQATT and CDR2 SNEGSKA (reference sequence). The CDR3 length is 11 residues.

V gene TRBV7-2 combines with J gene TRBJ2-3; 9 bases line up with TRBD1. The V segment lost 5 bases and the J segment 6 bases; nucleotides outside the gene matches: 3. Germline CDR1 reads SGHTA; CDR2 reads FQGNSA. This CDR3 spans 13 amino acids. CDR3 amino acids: CASSTGTGDTQYF. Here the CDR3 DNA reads TGTGCCAGCAGCACGGGGACAGGGGATACGCAGTATTTT.

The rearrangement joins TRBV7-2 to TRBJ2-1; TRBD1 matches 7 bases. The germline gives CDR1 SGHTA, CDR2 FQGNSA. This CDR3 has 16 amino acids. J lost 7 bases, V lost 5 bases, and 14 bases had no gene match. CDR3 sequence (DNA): TGTGCCAGCAGCCGCAACAGGGGTTCGGGTCGAAATGAGCAGTTCTTC. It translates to CASSRNRGSGRNEQFF.

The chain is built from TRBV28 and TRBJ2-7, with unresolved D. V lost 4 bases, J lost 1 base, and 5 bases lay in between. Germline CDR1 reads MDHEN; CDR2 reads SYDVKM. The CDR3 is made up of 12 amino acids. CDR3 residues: CASSSSSYEQYF. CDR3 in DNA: TGTGCCAGCAGTTCGAGTTCCTACGAGCAGTACTTC.

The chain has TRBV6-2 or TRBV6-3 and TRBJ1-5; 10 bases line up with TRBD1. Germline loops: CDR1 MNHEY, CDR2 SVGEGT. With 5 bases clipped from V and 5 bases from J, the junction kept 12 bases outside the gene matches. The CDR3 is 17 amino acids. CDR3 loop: CASSPDRDRGHHQPQHF. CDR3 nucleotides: TGTGCCAGCAGTCCCGACCGAGACAGGGGGCACCATCAGCCCCAGCATTTT.

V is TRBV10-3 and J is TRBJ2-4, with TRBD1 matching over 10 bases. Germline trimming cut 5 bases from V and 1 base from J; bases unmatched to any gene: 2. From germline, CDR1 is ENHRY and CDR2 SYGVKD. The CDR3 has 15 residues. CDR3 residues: CAISSGQGAKNIQYF. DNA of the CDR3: TGTGCCATCAGTTCGGGACAGGGGGCCAAAAACATTCAGTACTTC.

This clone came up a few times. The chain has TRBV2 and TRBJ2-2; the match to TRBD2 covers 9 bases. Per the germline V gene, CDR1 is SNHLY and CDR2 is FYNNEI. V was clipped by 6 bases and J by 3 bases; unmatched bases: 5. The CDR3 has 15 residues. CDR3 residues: CASRASGVDTGELFF. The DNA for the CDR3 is TGTGCCAGCAGGGCTAGCGGGGTAGACACCGGGGAGCTGTTTTTT.

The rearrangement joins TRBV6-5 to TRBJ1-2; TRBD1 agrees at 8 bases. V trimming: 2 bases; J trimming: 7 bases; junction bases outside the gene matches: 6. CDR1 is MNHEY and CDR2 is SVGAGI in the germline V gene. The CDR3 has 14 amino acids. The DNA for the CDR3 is TGTGCCAGCAGTTACGGGCAGGGGGCAGCTGGCTACACCTTC. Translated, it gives CASSYGQGAAGYTF.

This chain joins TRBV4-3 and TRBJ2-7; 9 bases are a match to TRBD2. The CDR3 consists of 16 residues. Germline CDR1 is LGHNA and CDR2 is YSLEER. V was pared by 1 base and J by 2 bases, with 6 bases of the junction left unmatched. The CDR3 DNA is TGCGCCAGCAGCCAAGGGTTAGCGGGAGTTCCCTACGAGCAGTACTTC. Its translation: CASSQGLAGVPYEQYF.

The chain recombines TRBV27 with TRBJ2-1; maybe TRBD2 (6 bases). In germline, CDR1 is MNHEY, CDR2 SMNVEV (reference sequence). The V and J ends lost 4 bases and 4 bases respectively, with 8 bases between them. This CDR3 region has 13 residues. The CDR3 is CASSYAGYNEQFF. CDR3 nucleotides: TGTGCCAGCAGTTATGCGGGGTACAATGAGCAGTTCTTC.

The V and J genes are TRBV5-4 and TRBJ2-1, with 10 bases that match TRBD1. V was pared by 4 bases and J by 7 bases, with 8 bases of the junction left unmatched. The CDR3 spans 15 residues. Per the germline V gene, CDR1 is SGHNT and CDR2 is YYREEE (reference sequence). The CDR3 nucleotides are TGTGCCAGCAGCACCCGGGACAGGGGAAATAATGAGCAGTTCTTC. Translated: CASSTRDRGNNEQFF.

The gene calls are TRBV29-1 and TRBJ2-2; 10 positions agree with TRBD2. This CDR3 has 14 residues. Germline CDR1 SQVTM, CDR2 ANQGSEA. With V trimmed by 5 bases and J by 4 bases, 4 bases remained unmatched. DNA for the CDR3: TGCAGCGTTCTGGGACTAGCGAGCACCGGGGAGCTGTTTTTT. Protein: CSVLGLASTGELFF.

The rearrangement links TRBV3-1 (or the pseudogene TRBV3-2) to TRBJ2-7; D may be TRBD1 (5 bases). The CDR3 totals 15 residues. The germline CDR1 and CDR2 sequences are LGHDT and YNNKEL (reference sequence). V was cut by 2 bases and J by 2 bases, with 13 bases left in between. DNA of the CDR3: TGTGCCAGCAGCCAATTAAGACAGTCTACCTACGAGCAGTACTTC. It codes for CASSQLRQSTYEQYF.